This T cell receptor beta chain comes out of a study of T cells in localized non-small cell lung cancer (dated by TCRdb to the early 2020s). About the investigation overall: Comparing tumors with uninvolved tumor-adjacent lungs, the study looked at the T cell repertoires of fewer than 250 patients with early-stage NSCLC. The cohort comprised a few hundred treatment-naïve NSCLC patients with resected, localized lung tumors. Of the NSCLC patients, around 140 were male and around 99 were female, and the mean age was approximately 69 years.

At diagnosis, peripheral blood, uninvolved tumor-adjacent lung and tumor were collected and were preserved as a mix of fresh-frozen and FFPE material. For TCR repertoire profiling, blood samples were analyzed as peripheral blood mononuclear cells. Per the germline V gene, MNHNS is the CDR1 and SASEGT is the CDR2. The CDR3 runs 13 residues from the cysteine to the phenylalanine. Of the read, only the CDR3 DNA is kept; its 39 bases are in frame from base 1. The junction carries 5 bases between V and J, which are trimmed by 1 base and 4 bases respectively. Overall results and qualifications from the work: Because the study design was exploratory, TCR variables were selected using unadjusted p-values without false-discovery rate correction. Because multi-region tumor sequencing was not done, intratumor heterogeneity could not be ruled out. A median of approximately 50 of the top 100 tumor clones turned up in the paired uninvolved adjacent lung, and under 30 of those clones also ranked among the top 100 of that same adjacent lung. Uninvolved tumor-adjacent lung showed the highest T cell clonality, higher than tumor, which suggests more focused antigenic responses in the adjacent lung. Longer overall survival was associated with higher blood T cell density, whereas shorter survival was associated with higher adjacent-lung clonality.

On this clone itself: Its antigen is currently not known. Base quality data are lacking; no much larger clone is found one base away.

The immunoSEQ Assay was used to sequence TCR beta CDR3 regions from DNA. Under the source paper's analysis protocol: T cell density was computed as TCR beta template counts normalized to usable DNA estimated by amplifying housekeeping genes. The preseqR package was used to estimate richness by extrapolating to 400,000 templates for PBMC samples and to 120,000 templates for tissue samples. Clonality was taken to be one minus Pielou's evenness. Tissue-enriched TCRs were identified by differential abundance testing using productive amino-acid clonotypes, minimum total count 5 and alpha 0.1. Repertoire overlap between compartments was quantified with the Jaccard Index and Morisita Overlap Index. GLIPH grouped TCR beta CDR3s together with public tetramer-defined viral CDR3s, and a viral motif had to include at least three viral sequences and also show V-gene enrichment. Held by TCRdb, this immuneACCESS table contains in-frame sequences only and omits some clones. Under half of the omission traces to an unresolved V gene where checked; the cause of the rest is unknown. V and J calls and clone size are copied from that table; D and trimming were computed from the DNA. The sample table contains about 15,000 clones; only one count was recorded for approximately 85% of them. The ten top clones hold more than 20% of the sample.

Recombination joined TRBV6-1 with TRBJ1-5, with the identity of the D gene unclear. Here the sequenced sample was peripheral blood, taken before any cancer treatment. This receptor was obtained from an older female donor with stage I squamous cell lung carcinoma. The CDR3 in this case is CASSEVGNQPQHF. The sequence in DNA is TGTGCCAGCAGTGAAGTCGGAAATCAGCCCCAGCATTTT.